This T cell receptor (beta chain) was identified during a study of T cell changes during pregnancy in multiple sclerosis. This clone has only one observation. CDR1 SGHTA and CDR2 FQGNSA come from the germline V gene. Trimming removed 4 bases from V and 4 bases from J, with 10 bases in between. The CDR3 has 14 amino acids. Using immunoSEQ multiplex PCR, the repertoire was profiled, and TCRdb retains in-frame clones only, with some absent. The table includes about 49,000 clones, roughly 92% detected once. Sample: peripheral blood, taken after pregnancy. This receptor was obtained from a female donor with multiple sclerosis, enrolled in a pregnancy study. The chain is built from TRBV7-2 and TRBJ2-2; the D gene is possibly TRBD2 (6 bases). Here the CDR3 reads CASSSPRGTGELFF. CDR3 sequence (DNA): TGTGCCAGCAGCTCGCCGCGGGGCACCGGGGAGCTGTTTTTT.